Each of the 5 T cell receptor beta chains below was sequenced from the same sample in a study of long-term antiretroviral therapy in people with HIV. Researchers ran immunoSEQ v3.0 at survey level. TCRdb's copy holds only in-frame clones and misses some; the assay was immunoSEQ multiplex PCR. The table lists 28,000 or so clones, 84% of them singletons. The source material was unsorted PBMCs, sampled 0.4 years after starting antiretroviral therapy. These receptors were collected from a man in his late teens or twenties with HIV.

The CDR3 loop reads CASSLHGIDTEAFF. For the CDR3, the DNA is TGCGCCAGCAGCTTGCATGGGATTGACACTGAAGCTTTCTTT. The chain employs TRBV5-1 and TRBJ1-1; no clear D. Trimming left V 1 base short and J 3 bases short, with 10 bases between. The CDR3 sequence is 14 residues long. Germline CDR1 is SGHRS and CDR2 is YFSETQ.

This clone was seen more than once but under ten times. The gene calls are TRBV19 and TRBJ2-2, with D possibly matching TRBD2 (5 bases). The CDR3 sequence is 16 residues long. V shed 6 bases and J shed 0 bases, with 14 bases lying between them. Germline CDR1 is LNHDA and CDR2 is SQIVND (reference sequence). The CDR3 DNA reads as TGTGCCAGTAGGCCGCCCACTAGACCGAACACCGGGGAGCTGTTTTTT. This sequence encodes CASRPPTRPNTGELFF.

This chain links TRBV19 with TRBJ2-2, with 10 positions matching TRBD2. The germline gives CDR1 LNHDA, CDR2 SQIVND (reference sequence). The V gene end was trimmed by 7 bases and the J gene end by 4 bases; junction bases not matched to a gene: 3. CDR3 length: 14 residues. Here the CDR3 DNA reads TGTGCCAGTACTCCTAGCGGGGGCACCGGGGAGCTGTTTTTT. Translating gives CASTPSGGTGELFF. The whole variable domain, filled in from reference TRBV19 and TRBJ2-2, reads DGGITQSPKYLFRKEGQNVTLSCEQNLNHDAMYWYRQDPGQGLRLIYYSQIVNDFQKGDIAEGYSVSREKKESFPLTVTSAQKNPTAFYLCASTPSGGTGELFFGEGSRLTVL.

This CDR3 reads CASSLYSSEKLFF. In DNA form, the CDR3 reads TGTGCCAGCAGTTTGTATTCCAGTGAAAAACTGTTTTTT. The rearrangement links TRBV27 to TRBJ1-4; D is unclear. This CDR3 is 13 amino acids long. The V and J ends lost 3 bases and 7 bases respectively, with 9 bases between them. Germline CDR1 and CDR2: MNHEY and SMNVEV (reference sequence).

This chain uses TRBV11-2 with TRBJ2-7; D is tentatively TRBD1 or TRBD2 (5 bases each). Germline V lookup: CDR1 SGHAT, CDR2 FQNNGV. The V gene lost 7 bases and the J gene lost 6 bases, with 22 bases spanning the gap. The CDR3 has 15 amino acids. CDR3 amino acids: CASTGPGRWSGEQYF. The CDR3 DNA sequence: TGTGCCAGCACCGGGCCGGGACGGTGGTCGGGCGAGCAGTACTTC.